These 5 T cell receptor beta chains share one sample of origin, sequenced in a study of blood T cell repertoires in COVID-19. Libraries were prepared by immunoSEQ multiplex PCR; TCRdb keeps only in-frame clonotypes and omits some of them. The sample holds about 230,000 clones, around 84% seen once. Sequenced material: peripheral blood. These receptors were obtained from a woman aged 80 or older with active or convalescent COVID-19.

This sequence joins TRBV9 and TRBJ1-2; a weak D match, TRBD1 (6 bases). This CDR3 is built from 15 residues. The ends were cut back, 0 bases at V and 11 bases at J, with 20 bases in the middle. Germline V gene lookup returns CDR1 SGDLS and CDR2 YYNGEE. The CDR3 coding sequence is TGTGCCAGCAGCGTAGACGGCAGGGGCAGTTCTAGGTACACCTTC. Amino acids: CASSVDGRGSSRYTF. The full variable domain, its missing parts supplied by reference TRBV9 and TRBJ1-2, is DSGVTQTPKHLITATGQRVTLRCSPRSGDLSVYWYQQSLDQGLQFLIQYYNGEERAKGNILERFSAQQFPDLHSELNLSSLELGDSALYFCASSVDGRGSSRYTFGSGTRLTVV.

Note on this clone: The identical CDR3 is also encoded by other nucleotide sequences in the sample. This rearrangement joins TRBV18 to TRBJ1-1; 8 bases fit TRBD1. V shed 5 bases and J 4 bases; nucleotides not matched to a gene: 3. Germline assignment: CDR1 KGHSH and CDR2 LQKENI. The CDR3 consists of 13 residues. The CDR3 loop reads CASSGTGGTEAFF. CDR3 sequence (DNA): TGTGCCAGCTCAGGTACAGGGGGCACTGAAGCTTTCTTT. Filled out from reference TRBV18 and TRBJ1-1, the complete variable domain reads NAGVMQNPRHLVRRRGQEARLRCSPMKGHSHVYWYRQLPEEGLKFMVYLQKENIIDESGMPKERFSAEFPKEGPSILRIQQVVRGDSAAYFCASSGTGGTEAFFGQGTRLTVV.

The genes are TRBV11-2 and TRBJ1-1; D may be TRBD1 (5 bases). Germline lookup yields CDR1 SGHAT and CDR2 FQNNGV. Trimming removed 5 bases from V and 4 bases from J, with 14 bases in between. This CDR3 is 14 amino acids long. This chain's CDR3 is CASSAWGGVTEAFF. The CDR3 DNA sequence: TGTGCCAGCAGCGCTTGGGGGGGAGTCACTGAAGCTTTCTTT.

The chain carries TRBV9 and TRBJ2-1; TRBD1 aligns across 7 bases. Looked up from germline, CDR1 is SGDLS and CDR2 is YYNGEE. The CDR3 sequence is 17 residues long. V lost 4 bases, J lost 0 bases, and 10 bases stayed unmatched. The CDR3 protein is CASSTEQGQISYNEQFF. The DNA of the CDR3 is TGTGCCAGCAGCACTGAACAGGGACAGATCTCCTACAATGAGCAGTTCTTC.

The CDR3 DNA follows: TGTGCCAGCCGTAGGACAGGGTACTTCGAGCAGTACTTC. This encodes CASRRTGYFEQYF. The chain recombines TRBV2 with TRBJ2-7; 8 positions match TRBD1. V shed 8 bases, J shed 6 bases, and the junction held 9 bases outside the gene matches. The V gene's germline CDR1 is SNHLY and CDR2 FYNNEI. The CDR3 runs to 13 residues.